This TCR beta chain was sequenced for a study of blood T cell repertoires in COVID-19. TCRdb's table, derived via immunoSEQ multiplex PCR, lists solely in-frame clones and lacks some. Of 150,000 to 200,000 clones listed, around 82% are singletons. Germline V CDR1 and CDR2: PRHDT, FYEKMQ (reference sequence). CDR3 size: 17 residues. Losses at the gene ends were 2 bases for V and 1 base for J; bases not matched to a gene: 7. Ages ranged from about 18 to 89 years, with residence in fewer than 25 US areas. Donors were grouped by their self-reported clinical history. This rearrangement joins TRBV13 to TRBJ2-3; 9 bases match TRBD2. The material sequenced was PBMCs or T cells enriched from blood (not recorded which). The TCR comes from a woman aged 60 to 75 with acute COVID-19. The CDR3 sequence is CASSLRRGGLGTDTQYF. The DNA for the CDR3 is TGTGCCAGCAGCTTAAGGCGGGGGGGGCTCGGCACAGATACGCAGTATTTT.